This T cell receptor (beta chain) came from a study of T cells in localized non-small cell lung cancer. Study-wide points: Of the top 100 tumor clones, median around 50 were in adjacent lung, about 30 among its top 100. One tumor region alone was sequenced, and heterogeneity therefore remains possible.

About this clone itself: Its antigen is as yet unknown.

Trimming removed 4 bases at V and 1 base at J, with 9 bases between. Germline loops: CDR1 LNHDA, CDR2 SQIVND (reference sequence). The CDR3 is 14 residues long. Clones were read by immunoSEQ multiplex PCR, and TCRdb kept only the in-frame ones, dropping some. The sample lists about 28,000 clones, about 80% occurring once. The sequence was obtained from a man aged 40-75 years with stage III lung adenocarcinoma. This rearrangement joins TRBV19 to TRBJ2-3; D remains unclear. Sequenced material: peripheral blood mononuclear cells, taken before any cancer treatment. Written as DNA, the CDR3 is TGTGCCAGTAGTAATTGGCAGGGCACAGATACGCAGTATTTT. Its protein product is CASSNWQGTDTQYF.